These 18 T cell receptor beta chains originate from one sample sequenced in a study of cytomegalovirus exposure and HLA in healthy donors (TCRdb year 2017). Libraries were made using the immunoSEQ multiplex PCR assay. A mixture of 60 forward primers for TCR Vbeta segments and 13 reverse primers for TCR Jbeta segments was used in the multiplex PCR. In TCRdb, the immuneACCESS table is reduced to in-frame sequences with V and J assigned. These tables do not hold every clone; where another copy was compared, an unresolved V gene accounts for under half, and the others remain unexplained. In all, the sample holds about 200,000 clones, and 82% of those were seen once. The ten biggest clones cover around 6% of the sample. The sample comprised PBMCs. These receptors all come from a woman in her forties or fifties in good health and CMV-seropositive.

This chain links TRBV7-5 with TRBJ1-1; the table gives TRBD1 as D, unverified against the DNA. TRBV7-5 is recorded as a pseudogene. The CDR3 is made up of 14 amino acids. CDR3 sequence (DNA): TGTGTCAGAAGTCAGTCGGGACAGGGGCGGTTAGCTTTCTTT. Translation: CVRSQSGQGRLAFF.

This chain uses TRBV5-1 with TRBJ2-2; 9 bases are shared with TRBD2. In germline, CDR1 is SGHRS, CDR2 YFSETQ. The CDR3 is made up of 15 amino acids. The ends lost 0 bases at V and 6 bases at J; junction bases unmatched: 3. CDR3 sequence (DNA): TGCGCCAGCAGCTTGGTGACTAGCGGAGCCGGGGAGCTGTTTTTT. Translated: CASSLVTSGAGELFF. Variable domain in full (rest from reference TRBV5-1 and TRBJ2-2): KAGVTQTPRYLIKTRGQQVTLSCSPISGHRSVSWYQQTPGQGLQFLFEYFSETQRNKGNFPGRFSGRQFSNSRSEMNVSTLELGDSALYLCASSLVTSGAGELFFGEGSRLTVL.

Only one count was recorded for this clone. The rearrangement links TRBV25-1 to TRBJ2-7, with D tentatively TRBD2 (6 bases). There are 15 residues in the CDR3. The V gene's germline CDR1 is MGHDK and CDR2 SYGVNS. Trimming took 4 bases from V and 5 from J, leaving 18 bases between them. CDR3 sequence reads: CASSVLGGGYNEQYF. In DNA form, the CDR3 reads TGTGCCAGCAGTGTCCTGGGGGGAGGATATAACGAGCAGTACTTC.

The chain uses TRBV5-5 and TRBJ1-6, with 8 bases fitting TRBD1. Trimming at V came to 0 bases and at J to 9 bases, leaving 2 bases not matched to a gene. Germline lookup yields CDR1 SGHKS and CDR2 YYEKEE (reference sequence). This CDR3 has 14 amino acids. The CDR3 region has the DNA TGTGCCAGCAGCTTGGGACAGGGGCCTTCACCCCTCCACTTT. Its protein is CASSLGQGPSPLHF.

The J gene is TRBJ1-1, the V gene TRBV18; tentatively, D is TRBD1 (6 bases). From germline, CDR1 is KGHSH and CDR2 LQKENI. The CDR3 sequence is 15 residues long. Trimming took 4 bases from V and 0 from J, leaving 12 bases between them. The CDR3 is CASSLQGTVNTEAFF. In DNA, the CDR3 is TGTGCCAGCTCACTACAGGGTACCGTGAACACTGAAGCTTTCTTT.

The genes are TRBV30 and TRBJ2-1; D may be TRBD2 (6 bases). Trimming left V 4 bases short and J 8 bases short, with 15 bases between. CDR3 size: 13 residues. Germline CDR1 and CDR2: GTSNPN and SVGIG (reference sequence). The CDR3 protein is CAWNYGRGDEQFF. The CDR3 nucleotides are TGTGCCTGGAACTACGGGAGAGGGGATGAGCAGTTCTTC.

The chain is built from TRBV5-1 and TRBJ2-3; 9 bases line up with TRBD1. The ends lost 7 bases at V and 4 bases at J; junction bases unmatched: 4. Germline CDR1 is SGHRS and CDR2 is YFSETQ. The CDR3 sequence is 13 residues long. The CDR3 DNA reads TGCGCCAGCCTGGGACAGGGAGCAGATACGCAGTATTTT. Its protein product is CASLGQGADTQYF.

The V gene is TRBV23-1, the J gene TRBJ2-1; 8 bases are shared with TRBD2. TRBV23-1 is an ORF for which the function is uncertain. The CDR3 is 14 residues long. V gave up 7 bases and J gave up 4 bases; unmatched junction bases: 6. The CDR3 DNA follows: TGCGCCAGCAATGGGGGCGGGGGGTACAATGAGCAGTTCTTC. It yields the protein CASNGGGGYNEQFF.

Comment on this clone: Other DNA sequences in this sample translate to the same CDR3. The rearrangement uses TRBV5-1 and TRBJ2-7; D unresolved. This CDR3 has 13 residues. Germline values: CDR1 SGHRS, CDR2 YFSETQ. Trimming removed 0 bases at V and 1 base at J, with 5 bases between. As DNA, the CDR3 is TGCGCCAGCAGCTTGGACAGATCCTACGAGCAGTACTTC. Protein product: CASSLDRSYEQYF. The whole variable domain, remainder taken from reference TRBV5-1 and TRBJ2-7, is KAGVTQTPRYLIKTRGQQVTLSCSPISGHRSVSWYQQTPGQGLQFLFEYFSETQRNKGNFPGRFSGRQFSNSRSEMNVSTLELGDSALYLCASSLDRSYEQYFGPGTRLTVT.

The chain carries TRBV6-5 and TRBJ2-3; 7 bases map to TRBD1. Germline V gene data show CDR1 as MNHEY and CDR2 as SVGAGI. This CDR3 comprises 14 residues. V gave up 4 bases and J gave up 7 bases; unmatched junction bases: 8. The CDR3 sequence: CASSSRGWENTQYF. In DNA form, the CDR3 reads TGTGCCAGCAGTTCCAGGGGGTGGGAGAATACGCAGTATTTT.

The V gene is TRBV28, the J gene TRBJ2-3; TRBD1 matches 8 bases. There are 13 residues in the CDR3. J was trimmed by 6 bases and V by 10 bases; bases with no gene match: 9. Looked up from germline, CDR1 is MDHEN and CDR2 is SYDVKM. The CDR3 region has the DNA TGTGCCATCACCGGGACAGGTGGGGATACGCAGTATTTT. Its protein product is CAITGTGGDTQYF.

In this sample, this clone turned up a few times. The chain joins TRBV5-4 to TRBJ1-3; 9 nucleotides agree with TRBD1. The CDR3 sequence is 13 residues long. The germline gives CDR1 SGHNT, CDR2 YYREEE (reference sequence). V shed 4 bases, J shed 4 bases, and the junction held 0 bases outside the gene matches. CDR3 amino acids: CASSGTGGNTIYF. In nucleotides, the CDR3 is TGTGCCAGCAGCGGGACAGGGGGAAACACCATATATTTT.

CDR3 sequence: CASVEASSYNSPLHF. The CDR3 DNA follows: TGTGCCAGCGTCGAGGCAAGCTCCTATAATTCACCCCTCCACTTT. V is TRBV28 and J is TRBJ1-6, with D unclear. Trimming cost V 8 bases and J 0 bases, with 11 bases left between them. The germline V gene has CDR1 MDHEN and CDR2 SYDVKM. The CDR3 is 15 amino acids.

In DNA form, the CDR3 reads TGCGCCAGCAGCCGAGAACCGAGTAACTATGGCTACACCTTC. Translating it yields CASSREPSNYGYTF. V gene TRBV4-1 combines with J gene TRBJ1-2, with D unresolved. Trimming cost V 4 bases and J 1 base, with 10 bases left between them. Germline V gives CDR1 MGHRA, CDR2 YSYEKL. CDR3 size: 14 residues.

This clone was seen once. CDR3 sequence: CASRQQGGNSPLHF. The DNA for the CDR3 is TGCGCCAGCAGACAACAGGGAGGTAATTCACCCCTCCACTTT. V usage is TRBV4-3 and J usage is TRBJ1-6, with D possibly being TRBD1 (6 bases). The V end lost 6 bases, the J end lost 6 bases, and 12 bases lay between the germline ends. This CDR3 comprises 14 residues. The germline CDR1 and CDR2 sequences are LGHNA and YSLEER.

V and J are TRBV11-2 and TRBJ2-7, with 8 nucleotides matching TRBD2. Trimming took 1 base from V and 0 from J; bases not matched to a gene: 2. CDR3 length equals 15 residues. Germline CDR1 is SGHAT and CDR2 is FQNNGV. The CDR3 DNA reads TGTGCCAGCAGCTTAGGGGGGACTAGCTCCTACGAGCAGTACTTC. This sequence encodes CASSLGGTSSYEQYF.

The chain is built from TRBV11-2 and TRBJ2-4; maybe TRBD2 (6 bases). CDR3 length: 17 residues. V lost 1 base, J lost 0 bases, and 13 bases lay in between. Germline lookup yields CDR1 SGHAT and CDR2 FQNNGV. The CDR3 sequence: CASSLVGGSEAKNIQYF. The CDR3 DNA is TGTGCCAGCAGCTTAGTTGGGGGGTCTGAAGCCAAAAACATTCAGTACTTC.

V usage is TRBV5-1 and J usage is TRBJ2-7; the match to TRBD2 covers 10 bases. The V gene's germline CDR1 is SGHRS and CDR2 YFSETQ. With V trimmed by 5 bases and J by 1 base, 3 bases remained unmatched. The length of the CDR3 is 14 residues. CDR3 sequence (DNA): TGCGCCAGCAGGAGCGGGGGGGCATCCTACGAGCAGTACTTC. Its translation: CASRSGGASYEQYF.